The sample holds one count of the clone carrying this TCR beta chain. Antigen unknown. Antigen-specific CD4+ T cells expanded by the ViraFEST assay with viral peptide pools were then sequenced. When about ten days of culture had elapsed, CD4+ T cells were isolated. Two doses of either BNT162b2 or mRNA-1273 were given to each participant. Vaccinated recipients, who were negative for nucleocapsid antibodies, had no history of SARS-CoV-2 infection. A density of more than 1.5 million PBMC per well was used; these cells were cultured with roughly 10 IU/ml IL-2 and about 9.5 ug/ml peptides. This sample stems from a study of vaccination effects on CD4 cells after COVID-19. Only in-frame clones appear in the TCRdb table, and some are missing; sequencing was by immunoSEQ multiplex PCR. The repertoire consists of some 15,000 clones, with around 75% occurring once and the leading ten covering around 23%. CDR1 is LNHDA and CDR2 is SQIVND in the germline V gene (reference sequence). Trimming took off 7 bases at V and 4 bases at J, with 14 bases between the two ends. The CDR3 length is 14 residues.

Findings of the study overall: Convalescent patients were few in the study, and early post-infection timepoints were absent.

Source: CD4+ T cells from PBMCs cultured with HCoV-NL63 spike peptides, taken after COVID-19 vaccination. This sequence originates from a human donor who received a COVID-19 vaccine. The gene calls are TRBV19 and TRBJ2-1, with D perhaps matching TRBD2 (5 bases). CDR3 in amino acids: CASTRDTAYNEQFF. CDR3 DNA: TGTGCCAGTACGAGGGATACCGCATACAATGAGCAGTTCTTC.